These T cell receptor beta chains were read from a single sample in a study of control samples from healthy donors and cancer patients. Sequencing was performed with immunoSEQ multiplex PCR; in TCRdb, only in-frame clones are kept and a portion is missing. The sample shows fewer than 150,000 clones, about 91% of them seen only once. The specimen was blood. The receptors derive from a man younger than 35 in good health. Each CDR3 is given with its conserved first and last residue. A D gene is named only where the DNA matches it firmly. The size field is filled for only some rows; it gives once, few, many or a size class.

>.|.|TRBJ1-1|TRBV6-5
TGTGCCAGCAGACTCGAACAGGGCTTGAACACTGAAGCTTTCTTT
CASRLEQGLNTEAFF
>.|.|TRBJ1-5|TRBV5-4
TGTGCCAGCAGCTTGGTGGGAACAGGGAGTACGGAGCCCCAGCATTTT
CASSLVGTGSTEPQHF
>.|.|TRBJ1-1|TRBV9
TGTGCCAGCAGCCTGCCGACAGGTGCGAACACTGAAGCTTTCTTT
CASSLPTGANTEAFF
>TRBD1|.|TRBJ2-7|TRBV7-9
TGTGCCAGCAGCTCGTACAGGGACAGCCCCGACGAGCAGTACTTC
CASSSYRDSPDEQYF
>.|.|TRBJ2-1|TRBV6-5
TGTGCCAGCTTCGGACTGTACAATGAGCAGTTCTTC
CASFGLYNEQFF
>.|.|TRBJ2-7|TRBV14
TGTGCCAGCAGCCAAATGGCCTGGGGGACCACCTACGAGCAGTACTTC
CASSQMAWGTTYEQYF
>TRBD1|.|TRBJ1-1|TRBV6-5
TGTGCCAGCAGTTACGGAATGACAGGGGGTCGGACTGAAGCTTTCTTT
CASSYGMTGGRTEAFF
>.|.|TRBJ1-1|TRBV6-5
TGTGCCAGCAAGCAGGAGGCTGAAGCTTTCTTT
CASKQEAEAFF
>TRBD1|.|TRBJ1-6|TRBV5-1
TGCGCCAGCAGCACAACCGGGACAGGGAGTTCACCCCTCCACTTT
CASSTTGTGSSPLHF
>TRBD1|.|TRBJ2-6|TRBV5-1
TGCGCCAGCAGCTTACCAACCGGGACAGGGGGCTCTGGGGCCAACGTCCTGACTTTC
CASSLPTGTGGSGANVLTF
>TRBD1|.|TRBJ1-1|TRBV19
TGTGCCAGTAGTATAGAGGGACAGGGGCCGGGAGCTTTCTTT
CASSIEGQGPGAFF
>.|few|TRBJ1-6|TRBV9
TGTGCCAGCAGCACCCCTAATTCACCCCTCCACTTT
CASSTPNSPLHF
>TRBD1|.|TRBJ1-6|TRBV5-1
TGCGCCAGCAGCATGACAGGGTTCAATTCACCCCTCCACTTT
CASSMTGFNSPLHF
>.|few|TRBJ2-1|TRBV3-1/TRBV3-2
TGTGCCAGCAGCCTTTTCGGATACTCCTACAATGAGCAGTTCTTC
CASSLFGYSYNEQFF
>.|.|TRBJ1-5|TRBV18
TGTGCCAGCTCACCACGGGGACCCGATAGCAATCAGCCCCAGCATTTT
CASSPRGPDSNQPQHF
>TRBD1|.|TRBJ1-2|TRBV7-9
TGTGCCAGCAGCCCGGGACAGGAAGACTATGGCTACACCTTC
CASSPGQEDYGYTF
>TRBD1|.|TRBJ1-6|TRBV30
TGTGCCTGGAGTACAGGGGGGAATTCACCCCTCCACTTT
CAWSTGGNSPLHF
>TRBD1|.|TRBJ1-5|TRBV24-1
TGTGCCACCAGTGACCCGGGGACAGGGGAAAGCAATCAGCCCCAGCATTTT
CATSDPGTGESNQPQHF
>.|.|TRBJ1-5|TRBV21-1
TGTGCCCCCGGGCAAGGAGGCAATCAGCCCCAGCATTTT
CAPGQGGNQPQHF
>.|.|TRBJ1-3|TRBV7-2
TGTGCCAGCAGCTTAGCGCTCTCTGGAAACACCATATATTTT
CASSLALSGNTIYF
>TRBD1|.|TRBJ1-6|TRBV19
TGTGCCAGTAGTTCCCAGACAGGGGGTTTATCACCCCTCCACTTT
CASSSQTGGLSPLHF
>TRBD2|.|TRBJ2-7|TRBV7-9
TGTGCCAGCAGCGAGCGGGGGAGAGACTACGAGCAGTACTTC
CASSERGRDYEQYF
>TRBD1|.|TRBJ1-5|TRBV23-1
TGCGCCAGCAGTCAGTCAGCAGGGGGGGGCAATCAGCCCCAGCATTTT
CASSQSAGGGNQPQHF
>.|.|TRBJ2-2|TRBV7-2
TGTGCCAGCAGCTCCTCCTGGGGGAGCGGGGAGCTGTTTTTT
CASSSSWGSGELFF
>.|.|TRBJ1-2|TRBV30
TGTGCCTGGAGTTCGGGACACGGCTTGGGCGGCTACACCTTC
CAWSSGHGLGGYTF
>.|.|TRBJ1-6|TRBV10-2
TGCGCCAGCGGCGTCTTTACCCCCAGTAATTCACCCCTCCACTTT
CASGVFTPSNSPLHF
>.|.|TRBJ2-4|TRBV6-5
TGTGCCAGCAGCCTTGGATCAGACGGCCTAAACATTCAGTACTTC
CASSLGSDGLNIQYF
>.|few|TRBJ1-5|TRBV19
TGTGCCAGTAGCTTAGGGTTTCGTCAGCCCCAGCATTTT
CASSLGFRQPQHF
>TRBD2|once|TRBJ2-5|TRBV9
TGTGCCAGCAGCGTAGGGGTAGCGGGGGAATCATGGGAGACCCAGTACTTC
CASSVGVAGESWETQYF
>TRBD1|.|TRBJ1-1|TRBV10-3
TGTGCCATCAGTGACCCAGACAGGGGGCCGGACACTGAAGCTTTCTTT
CAISDPDRGPDTEAFF
>TRBD1|.|TRBJ1-3|TRBV30
TGTGCCTGGAGTGGGGACAGGGCCTCTGGAAACACCATATATTTT
CAWSGDRASGNTIYF
>.|.|TRBJ1-1|TRBV20-1
TGCAGTGCTAGAGAGGAAAGGGACGCTTTCTTT
CSAREERDAFF
>TRBD1|.|TRBJ2-1|TRBV27
TGTGCCAGCAGTTGGACAGGGGGCAACAATGAGCAGTTCTTC
CASSWTGGNNEQFF
>.|.|TRBJ1-2|TRBV18
TGTGCCAGCTCATCCCTAGGGGTAAACTATGGCTACACCTTC
CASSSLGVNYGYTF
>.|.|TRBJ2-1|TRBV7-3
TGTGCCAGCAGCTTAACGTCGGCAGGGGTTGATAATGAGCAGTTCTTC
CASSLTSAGVDNEQFF
>.|.|TRBJ2-2|TRBV6-1
TGTGCCAGCAGTGAATTGGGGGGTGGGGAGCTGTTTTTT
CASSELGGGELFF
>TRBD2|.|TRBJ2-5|TRBV10-2
TGCGCCAGCAGTGCCCCCCCCGGGACTAGCTCTTTACAAGAGACCCAGTACTTC
CASSAPPGTSSLQETQYF
>TRBD1|.|TRBJ1-1|TRBV2
TGTGCCAGCAGTTATTGGGGGACAGGTAAAGCTTTCTTT
CASSYWGTGKAFF
>.|.|TRBJ1-5|TRBV30
TGTGCCTGCGATTCCGGGACACGCAATCAGCCCCAGCATTTT
CACDSGTRNQPQHF
>.|.|TRBJ1-1|TRBV19
TGTGCCAGTAGTCTACAGGGACTGAACACTGAAGCTTTCTTT
CASSLQGLNTEAFF
>TRBD1|.|TRBJ2-7|TRBV14
TGTGCCAGCAGCCTAAGACAGGGTGGTGACGAGCAGTACTTC
CASSLRQGGDEQYF
>.|.|TRBJ2-7|TRBV6-1
TGTGCCAGCAGTCAAGCAGGGATAAAATTAATCTACGAGCAGTACTTC
CASSQAGIKLIYEQYF
>TRBD2|.|TRBJ2-1|TRBV23-1
TGCGCCAGCAGTCAATCGGGCGGGGGGCACAATGAGCAGTTCTTC
CASSQSGGGHNEQFF
>.|.|TRBJ2-7|TRBV9
TGTGCCAGCAGCGCCGACTCCTACGAGCAGTACTTC
CASSADSYEQYF
>TRBD2|.|TRBJ2-2|TRBV5-1
TGCGCCAGCACCGGGGGGGCGTTGCAGGCCGGGGAGCTGTTTTTT
CASTGGALQAGELFF
>TRBD1|.|TRBJ1-2|TRBV19
TGTGCCAGTAGTACGGGGACAGGGGGCGGCTATGGCTACACCTTC
CASSTGTGGGYGYTF
>TRBD1|.|TRBJ1-4|TRBV7-9
TGTGCCAGCAGTTTAATCGGGACAGGGGTTGAAAAACTGTTTTTT
CASSLIGTGVEKLFF
>.|.|TRBJ2-2|TRBV6-1
TGTGCCAGCAGTGAACGGGCAGGGGCGAACACCGGGGAGCTGTTTTTT
CASSERAGANTGELFF
>.|.|TRBJ2-7|TRBV6-1
TGTGCCAGCAGTGATGAGGGGAGAAACTACGAGCAGTACTTC
CASSDEGRNYEQYF
>.|.|TRBJ2-1|TRBV20-1
TGCAGTGCGGAGAGAGGTAATGAGCAGTTCTTC
CSAERGNEQFF
>TRBD2|.|TRBJ2-1|TRBV7-8
TGTGCCAGCAGCTCCCGAGGGTGGCTAGCGGGGATCTCTTATGAGCAGTTCTTC
CASSSRGWLAGISYEQFF